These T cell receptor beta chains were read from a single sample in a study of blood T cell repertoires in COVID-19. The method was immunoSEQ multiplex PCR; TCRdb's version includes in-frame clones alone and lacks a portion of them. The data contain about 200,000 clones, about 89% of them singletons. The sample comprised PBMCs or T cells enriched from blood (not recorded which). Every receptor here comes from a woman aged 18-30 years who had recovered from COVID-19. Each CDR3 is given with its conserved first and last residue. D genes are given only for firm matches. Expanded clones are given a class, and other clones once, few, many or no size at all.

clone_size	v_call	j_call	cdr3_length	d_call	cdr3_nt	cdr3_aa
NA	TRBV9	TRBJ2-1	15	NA	TGTGCCAGCAGCGTTTTTATAGCCCCCGACAATGAGCAGTTCTTC	CASSVFIAPDNEQFF
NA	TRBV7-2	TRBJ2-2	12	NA	TGTGCCAGCAGCTTCTCAGTCGGGGAGCTGTTTTTT	CASSFSVGELFF
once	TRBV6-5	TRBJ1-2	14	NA	TGTGCCAGCCGTACCGGGACAAAAGGGTATGGCTACACCTTC	CASRTGTKGYGYTF
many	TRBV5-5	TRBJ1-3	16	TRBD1	TGTGCCAGCAGCCCGGTGACAGGGTCGGCGAGAAACACCATATATTTT	CASSPVTGSARNTIYF
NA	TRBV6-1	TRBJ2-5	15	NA	TGTGCCAGCAGTGAAAGCTATACAGGGCAAGAGACCCAGTACTTC	CASSESYTGQETQYF
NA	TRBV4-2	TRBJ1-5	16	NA	TGTGCCAGCAGCCTTCTCTGGGAGACACGCGATCAGCCCCAGCATTTT	CASSLLWETRDQPQHF
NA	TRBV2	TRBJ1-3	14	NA	TGTGCCAGCAGTGACGAGTCCTCTGGAAACACCATATATTTT	CASSDESSGNTIYF
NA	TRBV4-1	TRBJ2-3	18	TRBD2	TGCGCCAGCAGCGAAAGATGGGCGGCGGGGGGATTAACAGATACGCAGTATTTT	CASSERWAAGGLTDTQYF
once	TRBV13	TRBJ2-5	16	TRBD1	TGTGCCAGCAGCAACAGCGCCCAGGGGGCCAGGGAGACCCAGTACTTC	CASSNSAQGARETQYF
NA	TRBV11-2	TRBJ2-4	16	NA	TGTGCCAGCAGCTTAAGTACAGGCCTCTACAAAAACATTCAGTACTTC	CASSLSTGLYKNIQYF
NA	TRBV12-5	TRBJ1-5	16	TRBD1	TGTGCTAGTGGTTTGGGCGGGACAGGGGGCAATCAGCCCCAGCATTTT	CASGLGGTGGNQPQHF
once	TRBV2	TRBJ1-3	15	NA	TGTGCCAGCAGTGAATTCCCAGACTCTGGAAACACCATATATTTT	CASSEFPDSGNTIYF
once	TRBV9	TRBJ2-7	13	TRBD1	TGTGCCAGCAGCGCCGACAGGGGGGGTGAGCAGTACTTC	CASSADRGGEQYF
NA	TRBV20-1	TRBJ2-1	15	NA	TGCAGTGCTAGTTTCGCGGTCGACTCCTACAATGAGCAGTTCTTC	CSASFAVDSYNEQFF
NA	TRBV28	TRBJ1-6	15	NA	TGTGCCAGCAGTTTTTTGGACAATTATAATTCACCCCTCCACTTT	CASSFLDNYNSPLHF
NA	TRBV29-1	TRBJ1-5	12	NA	TGCAGCGTTGGAGGGAGCAATCAGCCCCAGCATTTT	CSVGGSNQPQHF
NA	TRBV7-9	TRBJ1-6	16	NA	TGTGCCAGCAGCAGGCGGGAGAGCTCCTATAATTCACCCCTCCACTTT	CASSRRESSYNSPLHF
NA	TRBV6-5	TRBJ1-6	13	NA	TGTGCCAGCAGTTACTCTCAGAAATCACCCCTCCACTTT	CASSYSQKSPLHF
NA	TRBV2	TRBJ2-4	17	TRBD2	TGTGCCAGCAGCGCTGTCCCGCAGCGGGGGCCTGAAAACATTCAGTACTTC	CASSAVPQRGPENIQYF
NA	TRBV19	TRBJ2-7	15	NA	TGTGCCAGTAGTCCCGGGTCAAACCTAGAGGGCGAGCAGTACTTC	CASSPGSNLEGEQYF
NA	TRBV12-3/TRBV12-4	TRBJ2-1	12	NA	TGTGCCAGCAAGACTAACGGCCTTGAGCAGTTCTTC	CASKTNGLEQFF
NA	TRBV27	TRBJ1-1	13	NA	TGTGCCAGCAGTTTGATACAGGGCCCTGAAGCTTTCTTT	CASSLIQGPEAFF
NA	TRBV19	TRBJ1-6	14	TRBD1	TGTGCCAGTAGTCGGGACAGGGACGGGTCACCCCTCCACTTT	CASSRDRDGSPLHF
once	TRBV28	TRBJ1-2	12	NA	TGTGCCAGCAGTTTCAGTAACTATGGCTACACCTTC	CASSFSNYGYTF
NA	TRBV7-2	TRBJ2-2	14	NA	TGTGCCAGCAGCCAATGGATAGGGGCCGGGGAGCTGTTTTTT	CASSQWIGAGELFF
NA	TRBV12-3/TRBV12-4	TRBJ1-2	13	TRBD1	TGTGCCAGCAAACCTCGACAGGGGTACGGCTACACCTTC	CASKPRQGYGYTF
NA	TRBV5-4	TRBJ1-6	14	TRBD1	TGTGCCAGCAGCCTAGGGACAGTTAATTCACCCCTCCACTTT	CASSLGTVNSPLHF
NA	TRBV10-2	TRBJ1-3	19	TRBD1	TGCGCCAGCAGTGAGTCGAGAAGGACAGGCCCACTCTCTGGAAACACCATATATTTT	CASSESRRTGPLSGNTIYF
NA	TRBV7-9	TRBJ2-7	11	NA	TGTGCCAGCGGTCCGGGTTACGAGCAGTACTTC	CASGPGYEQYF
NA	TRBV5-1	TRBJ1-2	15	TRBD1	TGCGCCAGCAGCTCTTCCGGGACAGGCCCCTATGGCTACACCTTC	CASSSSGTGPYGYTF
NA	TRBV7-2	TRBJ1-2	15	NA	TGTGCCAGCAGCCCTGGAGGAGGGTCCCCCCGGGGCTACACCTTC	CASSPGGGSPRGYTF
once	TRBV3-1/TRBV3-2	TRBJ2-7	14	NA	TGTGCCAGCAGCCAAGGTTCGACAGGTATTAAGCAGTACTTC	CASSQGSTGIKQYF
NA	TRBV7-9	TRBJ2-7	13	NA	TGTGCCAGCAGCTTTGAGGCATTCTACGAGCAGTACTTC	CASSFEAFYEQYF
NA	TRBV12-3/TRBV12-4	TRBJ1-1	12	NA	TGTGCCAGCAGTTTACGGTACACTGAAGCTTTCTTT	CASSLRYTEAFF
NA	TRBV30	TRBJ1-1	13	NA	TGTGCCTGGAGTGTAGCCGGTTACACTGAAGCTTTCTTT	CAWSVAGYTEAFF
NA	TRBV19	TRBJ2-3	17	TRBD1	TGTGCCAGTAGTCAGATATGGCTGACAGGGAAAGGAGATACGCAGTATTTT	CASSQIWLTGKGDTQYF
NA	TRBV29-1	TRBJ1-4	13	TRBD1	TGCAGCGTTGTTGACAGGGGACGTGAAAAACTGTTTTTT	CSVVDRGREKLFF
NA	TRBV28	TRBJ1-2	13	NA	TGTGCCAGCACCCAGACAGGAGACTATGGCTACACCTTC	CASTQTGDYGYTF
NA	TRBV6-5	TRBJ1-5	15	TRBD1	TGTGCCAGTCACATGGGGACAGGGGGTTTTCAGCCCCAGCATTTT	CASHMGTGGFQPQHF
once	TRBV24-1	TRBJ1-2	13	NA	TGTGCCAGCTCCAGGGGATCGGACTATGGCTACACCTTC	CASSRGSDYGYTF
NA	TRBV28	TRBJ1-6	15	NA	TGTGCCAGCAGTTTATATCGGGGAGGTAATTCACCCCTCCACTTT	CASSLYRGGNSPLHF
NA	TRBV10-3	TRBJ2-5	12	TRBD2	TGTGCCACCGGACTAGACCAAGAGACCCAGTACTTC	CATGLDQETQYF
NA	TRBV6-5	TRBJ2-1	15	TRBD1	TGTGCCAGCAGTCGGGACAGCTATACCTACAATGAGCAGTTCTTC	CASSRDSYTYNEQFF
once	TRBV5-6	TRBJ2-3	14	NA	TGTGCCAGCAGCTTCGGGACTTACACAGATACGCAGTATTTT	CASSFGTYTDTQYF
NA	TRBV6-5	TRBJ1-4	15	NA	TGTGCCAGCAGTCGCAAGGGGGCAACTAATGAAAAACTGTTTTTT	CASSRKGATNEKLFF
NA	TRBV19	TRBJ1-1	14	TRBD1	TGTGCCAGTAGGAGACAGGGGATGAACACTGAAGCTTTCTTT	CASRRQGMNTEAFF
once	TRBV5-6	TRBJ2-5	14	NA	TGTGCCAGCAGGGGTACAGGGATGGGAGAGACCCAGTACTTC	CASRGTGMGETQYF
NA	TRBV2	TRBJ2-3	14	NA	TGTGCCAGCATTGGGCCTCGTGAAAAAGATACGCAGTATTTT	CASIGPREKDTQYF
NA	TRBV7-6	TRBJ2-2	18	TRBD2	TGTGCCAGCAGCTCAGGCCCAGCGGGGCCCATAAACACCGGGGAGCTGTTTTTT	CASSSGPAGPINTGELFF
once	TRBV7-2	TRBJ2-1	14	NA	TGTGCCGGCCAATTTGAGGGCTCCTACAATGAGCAGTTCTTC	CAGQFEGSYNEQFF
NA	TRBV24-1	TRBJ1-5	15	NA	TGTGCCACCAGTGATAACAGCCTCAGGTCACAGCCCCAGCATTTT	CATSDNSLRSQPQHF
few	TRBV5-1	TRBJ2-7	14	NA	TGCGCCAGCAGCCCGACACAGGGCTCCTACGAGCAGTACTTC	CASSPTQGSYEQYF
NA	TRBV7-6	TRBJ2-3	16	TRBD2	TGTGCCAGCAGCTTAGGCCTAGCGGGGGGGCCTGGTACGCAGTATTTT	CASSLGLAGGPGTQYF
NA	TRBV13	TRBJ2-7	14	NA	TGTGCCAGCAGCTTATTGTCCAGCTCCTACGAGCAGTACTTC	CASSLLSSSYEQYF
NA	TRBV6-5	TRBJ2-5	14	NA	TGTGCCAGCAGTTACTCGGAGAACCAAGAGACCCAGTACTTC	CASSYSENQETQYF
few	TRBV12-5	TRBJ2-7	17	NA	TGTGCTAGTGGTTTGGTACTTGGGGCACAGGGCTACTACGAGCAGTACTTC	CASGLVLGAQGYYEQYF
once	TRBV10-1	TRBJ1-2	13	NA	TGCGCCAGCTCGGTCGCGACACAGGCGGTTCGGACCTTC	CASSVATQAVRTF
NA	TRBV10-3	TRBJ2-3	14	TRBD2	TGTGCCACCGCGACTAGCGGGGACACAGATACGCAGTATTTT	CATATSGDTDTQYF
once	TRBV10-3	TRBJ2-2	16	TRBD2	TGTGCCATCAGGGGGACTAGCGGGGGCGACACCGGGGAGCTGTTTTTT	CAIRGTSGGDTGELFF